The 30 T cell receptor beta chains in this list originate from one sample, sequenced in a study of vaccination and CD4 T cells after COVID-19. Sequencing of DNA taken from cultured CD4+ T cells relied on the Oncomine TCR Beta short-read assay. MiXCR, applied by TCRdb to the PCR reads, yields one record per CDR3 protein. The sample carries 20,000 to 25,000 distinct CDR3 sequences, around 46% recorded once. Time point here: late sampling 161 to 241 days after vaccination in three convalescent patients. Treatment described: roughly 10-day PBMC culture with coronavirus spike peptide pools or control peptides (ViraFEST assay). No antigen has been identified for these receptors. The specimen was CD4+ T cells from blood, cultured in vitro, collected about 7 months after SARS-CoV-2 vaccination. The receptors derive from a human donor who had recovered from COVID-19.

CDR3 DNA sequence: TGTGCCAGCAGTTTCCGACCAGGGGGTCGTTATGGCTACACCTTC. As protein: CASSFRPGGRYGYTF. The V gene is TRBV6-5, the J gene TRBJ1-2, with TRBD1 matching over 7 bases. The CDR3 loop spans 15 amino acids. The trim removed 4 bases at V and 5 bases at J, leaving 10 bases unmatched. The V gene's germline CDR1 is MNHEY and CDR2 SVGAGI.

This clonotype was found a few times. V usage is TRBV6-5 and J usage is TRBJ1-2, with TRBD1 as a possible D gene (5 bases). CDR3 length: 13 residues. Germline V gene lookup returns CDR1 MNHEY and CDR2 SVGAGI. V dropped 4 bases and J dropped 1 base, with 7 bases sitting between them. CDR3 DNA: TGTGCCAGCAGTTGGGGCAGTAACTATGGCTACACCTTC. Protein product: CASSWGSNYGYTF.

In this sample, this clonotype turned up a few times. The rearrangement uses TRBV10-3 and TRBJ1-2; tentatively, D is TRBD1 (5 bases). CDR3 size: 16 residues. Germline CDR1 is ENHRY and CDR2 is SYGVKD. With 7 bases removed from V and 3 bases from J, the gap between germline ends came to 21 bases. The CDR3 is CAITSGRDFTDYGYTF. In DNA, the CDR3 is TGTGCCATCACTTCTGGACGGGACTTTACGGACTATGGCTACACCTTC.

The J gene is TRBJ1-5, the V gene TRBV24-1; D gene unclear. The CDR3 is 13 residues long. The ends were cut back, 4 bases at V and 3 bases at J, with 6 bases in the middle. CDR1 KGHDR and CDR2 SFDVKD come from the germline V gene. This CDR3 reads CATSDQPNQPQHF. In DNA, the CDR3 is TGTGCCACCAGTGACCAACCCAATCAGCCCCAGCATTTT.

Here the CDR3 DNA reads TGCAGCGTTAGTTCCTATGGCTACACCTTC. Translation gives CSVSSYGYTF. This sequence joins TRBV29-1 and TRBJ1-2; D is unresolved. The CDR3 loop spans 10 amino acids. CDR1 SQVTM and CDR2 ANQGSEA come from the germline V gene. V lost 5 bases and J 4 bases, leaving 5 bases between the germline ends. Full variable domain (missing parts from reference TRBV29-1 and TRBJ1-2): SAVISQKPSRDICQRGTSLTIQCQVDSQVTMMFWYRQQPGQSLTLIATANQGSEATYESGFVIDKFPISRPNLTFSTLTVSNMSPEDSSIYLCSVSSYGYTFGSGTRLTVV.

The chain employs TRBV6-1 and TRBJ1-6; 8 bases align to TRBD1. Germline V CDR1 and CDR2: MNHNS, SASEGT. The CDR3 covers 14 residues. After removal of 7 bases from V and 10 bases from J, the junction contained 9 bases not matched to a gene. The CDR3 region is CASNGQGVYSPLHF. CDR3 DNA sequence: TGTGCCAGCAACGGACAGGGCGTTTACTCACCCCTCCACTTT.

The chain has TRBV7-2 and TRBJ1-1, with D maybe TRBD1 (5 bases). The CDR3 sequence is 14 residues long. Trimming took off 5 bases at V and 2 bases at J, with 12 bases between the two ends. Germline loops: CDR1 SGHTA, CDR2 FQGNSA. The CDR3 DNA follows: TGTGCCAGCAGCATCCGACAGACAAACACTGAAGCTTTCTTT. The encoded protein is CASSIRQTNTEAFF.

This clonotype is a singleton in its sample. The CDR3 bases are TGTGCCTGGAGTGTAGGCCCCGGGCTTGGCGGCTACACCTTC. Amino acid sequence: CAWSVGPGLGGYTF. The rearrangement links TRBV30 to TRBJ1-2; D is uncertain. CDR1 is GTSNPN, CDR2 SVGIG, per germline (reference sequence). V lost 0 bases and J 8 bases, leaving 16 bases between the germline ends. The CDR3 covers 14 residues.

The chain recombines TRBV15 with TRBJ2-1; 11 positions agree with TRBD2. V was pared by 6 bases and J by 1 base, with 5 bases of the junction left unmatched. Germline CDR1 reads LNHNV; CDR2 reads YYDKDF (reference sequence). The CDR3 totals 16 residues. The CDR3 spells CATREGLAGSYNEQFF. The DNA of the CDR3 is TGTGCCACCAGAGAAGGACTAGCGGGTTCCTACAATGAGCAGTTCTTC.

The J gene is TRBJ1-6, the V gene TRBV20-1; a weak D match, TRBD1 (5 bases). CDR1 is DFQATT, CDR2 SNEGSKA, per germline (reference sequence). The CDR3 consists of 16 residues. With 2 bases removed from V and 2 bases from J, the gap between germline ends came to 13 bases. This CDR3 is CSARHSGWPYNSPLHF. Here the CDR3 DNA reads TGCAGTGCTAGACATTCAGGGTGGCCCTATAATTCACCCCTCCACTTT.

The chain combines TRBV20-1 with TRBJ2-5; 8 nucleotides match TRBD1. The CDR3 totals 13 residues. CDR1 and CDR2 from the germline V gene are DFQATT and SNEGSKA (reference sequence). The DNA of the CDR3 is TGCAGCCCTTACACAGGGGGCCAAGAGACCCAGTACTTC. Translation: CSPYTGGQETQYF.

The chain is built from TRBV20-1 and TRBJ2-3; D is ambiguous. Germline CDR1 and CDR2: DFQATT and SNEGSKA (reference sequence). V lost 6 bases, J lost 2 bases, and 12 bases lay in between. This CDR3 comprises 13 residues. This CDR3 reads CSASDTVTDTQYF. CDR3 DNA: TGCAGTGCCAGCGATACTGTCACAGATACGCAGTATTTT.

The genes are TRBV6-2 or TRBV6-3 and TRBJ2-7; D remains unclear. V was cut by 6 bases and J by 2 bases, with 17 bases left in between. The CDR3 consists of 15 residues. Germline V lookup: CDR1 MNHEY, CDR2 SVGEGT. The DNA for the CDR3 is TGTGCCAGCAGGCCTGGACCCCCTGCGACCTACGAGCAGTACTTC. This gives the protein CASRPGPPATYEQYF.

This clonotype was seen just once. At one end, the junction sequence differs from germline, possibly due to a read error. This chain uses TRBV20-1 with TRBJ1-2, with D hard to call. CDR3 length: 12 amino acids. From germline, CDR1 is DFQATT and CDR2 SNEGSKA (reference sequence). Written as DNA, the CDR3 is TGCAGTGCTGGAGATTTTGTCTGGGGCTACACCTTC. This sequence encodes CSAGDFVWGYTF.

The chain recombines TRBV20-1 with TRBJ2-1, with D possibly being TRBD2 (6 bases). CDR3 length equals 16 residues. The V end lost 0 bases, the J end lost 1 base, and 13 bases lay between the germline ends. Germline V gene data show CDR1 as DFQATT and CDR2 as SNEGSKA (reference sequence). CDR3 DNA: TGCAGTGCTAGAGATCTAGCGATTGGGTCCTACAATGAGCAGTTCTTC. It codes for CSARDLAIGSYNEQFF.

This clonotype appeared a few times. The V and J genes are TRBV5-4 and TRBJ2-5; no definite D call. Trimming removed 5 bases at V and 4 bases at J, with 15 bases between. Germline loops: CDR1 SGHNT, CDR2 YYREEE (reference sequence). The CDR3 has 14 residues. CDR3: CASRSQSMVETQYF. The CDR3 DNA follows: TGTGCCAGCAGGAGTCAGAGCATGGTAGAGACCCAGTACTTC.

V is TRBV11-3 and J is TRBJ2-7; D not certain. This CDR3 has 16 amino acids. CDR1 is SGHNT and CDR2 is YENEEA in the germline V gene. V was clipped by 4 bases and J by 0 bases, with 16 bases between them. CDR3: CASSSNSLVSSYEQYF. For the CDR3, the DNA is TGTGCCAGCAGCTCAAACTCCTTGGTCTCCTCCTACGAGCAGTACTTC. Full variable domain (remainder filled in from reference TRBV11-3 and TRBJ2-7): EAGVVQSPRYKIIEKKQPVAFWCNPISGHNTLYWYLQNLGQGPELLIRYENEEAVDDSQLPKDRFSAERLKGVDSTLKIQPAELGDSAVYLCASSSNSLVSSYEQYFGPGTRLTVT.

This clonotype has only a few counts. The chain combines TRBV10-3 with TRBJ1-5; the match to TRBD1 covers 9 bases. This CDR3 has 14 amino acids. The trim removed 6 bases at V and 7 bases at J, leaving 7 bases unmatched. Germline lookup yields CDR1 ENHRY and CDR2 SYGVKD. The DNA of the CDR3 is TGTGCCATCAGCCTGGACAGGGGCGGGCAGCCCCAGCATTTT. It yields the protein CAISLDRGGQPQHF.

J is TRBJ2-7 and V is TRBV11-2, with unresolved D. Trimming removed 4 bases from V and 0 bases from J, with 16 bases in between. The CDR3 runs to 16 residues. Germline V gene data show CDR1 as SGHAT and CDR2 as FQNNGV. The CDR3 here is CASSSIAGWGSYEQYF. The CDR3, as DNA: TGTGCCAGCAGCTCAATCGCTGGTTGGGGCTCCTACGAGCAGTACTTC. The full variable domain, in which reference TRBV11-2 and TRBJ2-7 provide the parts outside the CDR3, is EAGVAQSPRYKIIEKRQSVAFWCNPISGHATLYWYQQILGQGPKLLIQFQNNGVVDDSQLPKDRFSAERLKGVDSTLKIQPAKLEDSAVYLCASSSIAGWGSYEQYFGPGTRLTVT.

V and J are TRBV20-1 and TRBJ2-3; 9 nucleotides line up with TRBD2. Looked up from germline, CDR1 is DFQATT and CDR2 is SNEGSKA (reference sequence). CDR3 size: 15 residues. Trimming removed 7 bases from V and 6 bases from J; junction bases left unmatched: 14. The CDR3 is CSGRLDSGGMDTQYF. The DNA of the CDR3 is TGCAGTGGGAGGCTGGATAGCGGGGGCATGGATACGCAGTATTTT.

V gene TRBV27 combines with J gene TRBJ1-6; 9 nucleotides agree with TRBD1. The CDR3 runs to 18 residues. The J segment lost 5 bases and the V segment lost 1 base, leaving 9 bases of the junction unmatched. Germline CDR1 reads MNHEY; CDR2 reads SMNVEV (reference sequence). This CDR3 is CASSLYGDRAGNNSPLHF. CDR3 coding DNA: TGTGCCAGCAGTTTATATGGGGACAGGGCCGGGAATAATTCACCCCTCCACTTT.

This chain uses TRBV20-1 with TRBJ2-5, with a tentative D call TRBD1 (5 bases). V lost 3 bases and J 5 bases, leaving 16 bases between the germline ends. CDR1 DFQATT and CDR2 SNEGSKA come from the germline V gene (reference sequence). The CDR3 loop spans 14 amino acids. CDR3 DNA: TGCAGTGCTAGTCTGACAGCAGGCGAGGAGACCCAGTACTTC. It translates to CSASLTAGEETQYF.

The chain has TRBV7-9 and TRBJ1-2; possibly TRBD1 for D (6 bases). This CDR3 contains 14 residues. V lost 5 bases and J 8 bases, leaving 18 bases between the germline ends. Germline CDR1 and CDR2: SEHNR and FQNEAQ (reference sequence). As DNA, the CDR3 is TGTGCCAGCAGCCCCCCCGGAGGGGGATTAGGCTACACCTTC. It encodes CASSPPGGGLGYTF.

The chain employs TRBV6-1 and TRBJ1-2; D gene uncertain. V lost 6 bases and J lost 5, with 13 bases in between. The CDR3 has 13 residues. The germline CDR1 and CDR2 sequences are MNHNS and SASEGT. The CDR3 DNA reads as TGTGCCAGCAGAATTCGGACGGATTATGGCTACACCTTC. Its translation: CASRIRTDYGYTF.

This clonotype was recorded a few times. The chain carries TRBV7-2 and TRBJ1-2, with TRBD1 matching over 7 bases. CDR3 length equals 16 residues. The junction had 11 bases not matched to a gene; V was cut back by 5 bases and J by 2 bases. Germline CDR1 and CDR2: SGHTA and FQGNSA. This chain's CDR3 is CASSLWPGQKNYGYTF. The CDR3 coding sequence is TGTGCCAGCAGCCTGTGGCCGGGACAGAAAAACTATGGCTACACCTTC.

The genes are TRBV6-1 and TRBJ2-7; D might be TRBD2 (5 bases). The germline V gene encodes CDR1 MNHNS and CDR2 SASEGT. V lost 2 bases and J 3 bases, leaving 14 bases between the germline ends. CDR3 size: 15 residues. In DNA form, the CDR3 reads TGTGCCAGCAGTGAAATGTGGGCAGGAGGCTACGAGCAGTACTTC. This encodes CASSEMWAGGYEQYF.

V gene TRBV19 combines with J gene TRBJ2-6; D may be TRBD1 (6 bases). The CDR3 has 14 amino acids. The V end lost 6 bases, the J end lost 4 bases, and 10 bases lay between the germline ends. Germline V gene sequence: CDR1 LNHDA, CDR2 SQIVND (reference sequence). This chain's CDR3 is CASRNRAGANVLTF. The DNA for the CDR3 is TGTGCCAGTAGAAACAGGGCCGGGGCCAACGTCCTGACTTTC. Full variable domain (remainder filled in from reference TRBV19 and TRBJ2-6): DGGITQSPKYLFRKEGQNVTLSCEQNLNHDAMYWYRQDPGQGLRLIYYSQIVNDFQKGDIAEGYSVSREKKESFPLTVTSAQKNPTAFYLCASRNRAGANVLTFGAGSRLTVL.

The chain recombines TRBV7-9 with TRBJ2-7; 7 positions agree with TRBD1. The CDR3 loop spans 14 amino acids. V was clipped by 3 bases and J by 6 bases; unmatched bases: 8. Germline CDR1 SEHNR, CDR2 FQNEAQ (reference sequence). CDR3 nucleotide sequence: TGTGCCAGCAGCTTGGTCACAGGGGTGAGCGAGCAGTACTTC. Protein: CASSLVTGVSEQYF.

This clonotype was observed a handful of times. J is TRBJ2-2 and V is TRBV7-3; D call uncertain. V lost 5 bases and J 1 base, leaving 2 bases between the germline ends. This CDR3 region has 12 residues. Looked up from germline, CDR1 is SGHTA and CDR2 is FQGTGA. DNA of the CDR3: TGTGCCAGCAGCCGGAACACCGGGGAGCTGTTTTTT. Encoded protein: CASSRNTGELFF.

The rearrangement links TRBV6-5 to TRBJ2-7; 7 nucleotides align to TRBD2. V lost 1 base and J lost 0; bases outside the gene matches: 9. Germline CDR1 reads MNHEY; CDR2 reads SVGAGI. This CDR3 has 17 residues. The CDR3 DNA is TGTGCCAGCAGTTACTATATGAGGGGAGGGATCTCCTACGAGCAGTACTTC. It codes for CASSYYMRGGISYEQYF.